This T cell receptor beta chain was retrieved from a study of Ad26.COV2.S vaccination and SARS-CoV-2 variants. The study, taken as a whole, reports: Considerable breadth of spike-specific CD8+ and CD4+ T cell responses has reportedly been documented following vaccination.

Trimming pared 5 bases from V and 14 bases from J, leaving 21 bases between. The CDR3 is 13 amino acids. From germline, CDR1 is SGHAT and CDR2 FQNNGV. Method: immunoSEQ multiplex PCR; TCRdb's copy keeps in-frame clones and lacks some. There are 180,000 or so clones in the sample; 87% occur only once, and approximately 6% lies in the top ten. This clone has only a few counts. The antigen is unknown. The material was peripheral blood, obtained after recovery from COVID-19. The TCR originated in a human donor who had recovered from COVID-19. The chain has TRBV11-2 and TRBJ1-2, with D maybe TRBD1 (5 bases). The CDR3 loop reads CASSPSPGHDSTF. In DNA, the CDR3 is TGTGCCAGCAGCCCATCTCCGGGGCACGATAGTACCTTC.